This T cell receptor beta chain was captured in a study of CD8 T cells in Susac syndrome. Overall study context: Among the sequenced Susac syndrome patients, roughly 6 had active disease while 8 or 9 were in remission. Treatment at blood withdrawal was none, corticosteroids, or intravenous immunoglobulin alone in Susac syndrome patients.

Per germline, CDR1 MNHEY and CDR2 SMNVEV (reference sequence). V was clipped by 6 bases and J by 3 bases; unmatched bases: 5. The CDR3 runs 13 residues. With random hexamers, about 0.45 to 1 ug RNA was reverse transcribed. TCRdb re-called the immunoSEQ multiplex PCR reads with MiXCR, one entry per CDR3 protein. The sample consists of under 200,000 distinct CDR3 sequences, 95% of them appearing once. What was sequenced was CD8+ T cells from PBMCs. The rearrangement uses TRBV27 and TRBJ2-7; 7 bases align to TRBD1. This TCR was recovered from a human donor with Susac syndrome. CDR3 in DNA: TGTGCCAGCAGGCCCGGGACAGTCTACGAGCAGTACTTC. This translates into CASRPGTVYEQYF.